This T cell receptor (beta chain) was found in a study of T-cell memory formation after mild COVID-19 (dated by TCRdb to 2020 to 2022). With regard to the full study: TCR sequence clusters from the two donors were found to be largely donor specific. Two young, previously healthy adult volunteers, one female and one male, were included in the cohort. T-cell clones expanding and contracting after mild COVID-19 in two donors were tracked by longitudinal TCRalpha and TCRbeta repertoire sequencing.

Ficoll-Paque density gradient centrifugation was used to isolate PBMCs. This clonotype was recorded a few times. This receptor's antigen is unknown. Base-call qualities are not available, and no considerably larger clone is one nucleotide away. General study outcomes and caveats: From day 15 to 85, contracting clones showed balanced CD4/CD8 phenotypes, whereas a second wave of clones that expanded from day 15 to 37 leaned towards CD4+. SARS-CoV-2 specificity of the second-wave clones peaking on day 37 was not confirmed. Some responding clones were detected in pre-infection memory, which suggested that pre-existing cross-reactive memory T cells had joined the SARS-CoV-2 response. Contracting CD4+ clones were found mainly in CM and EM memory subsets, while CD8+ clones were enriched in EMRA. The study included only a couple of mild cases, and larger cohorts that include severe cases with pre-infection samples were judged to be necessary.

The sequencer listed for this sample is Illumina NovaSeq 6000. Using 5'RACE with constant-segment primers, TCRalpha and TCRbeta cDNA libraries were constructed, with sample barcodes and unique molecular identifiers added in the process. RNA was extracted from every sample with Trizol reagent. Library amplification was performed in two PCR steps, and a second sample barcode and Illumina TruSeq adapters were introduced in the second step. The libraries were sequenced on an Illumina NovaSeq using 2 x 150 bp paired-end reads. Turning to the authors' computational methods: The reads were demultiplexed and collapsed into UMI-guided consensus sequences using migec v1.2.7. With mixcr v2.1.11, UMI consensuses were aligned to TRA and TRB V and J templates and assembled into clonotypes. Clonotypes were classified as expanded or contracted when called significant by both edgeR and NoisET, with noise models trained on biological replicates. For edgeR calls, the cutoffs were a false discovery rate-adjusted p below 0.01 and a log2 fold-change threshold of 1. As an exploratory analysis of dynamics, max-normalized trajectories of the 1000 most abundant clonotypes were examined by PCA with hierarchical clustering. Separately sequenced CD4+ and CD8+ repertoires were used to assign a CD4 or CD8 phenotype to each responding clone. TCRdb trimmed the raw reads at Q25, called clones with MiXCR and kept productive beta chains. Each CDR3 protein gets just one entry, which takes the most common genes and DNA from the rows behind it. It is TCRdb's table, rather than the study itself, that gives the V and J calls and clone size. This sample has a few hundred thousand distinct CDR3 sequences in its table, and roughly 15% of those were observed once. 20% to 25% of the sample belongs to the ten largest clones.

CDR1 and CDR2 were assigned from the germline V gene (reference sequence) as DFQATT and SNEGSKA. Reading from cysteine to phenylalanine, the CDR3 counts 11 amino acids. Only CDR3 DNA is held: 33 bases, read in frame from base 1. V gives up 7 bases and J gives up 5 bases, and the segment between their germline ends measures 8 bases. The sequence was collected from a young man who had mild COVID-19 (a few samples of this study predate the infection). The sample titles of this study are shuffled in the database, so cell type and time point are left out; the donor was told from shared clones. The V gene is TRBV20-1 and the J gene is TRBJ1-4; no D gene call is confident. Sequencing was done on a sample of PBMCs or a T cell subset sorted from them (not recorded which). The CDR3 here reads CSGTVNEKLFF. The nucleotides read TGCAGTGGGACGGTGAATGAAAAACTGTTTTTT.